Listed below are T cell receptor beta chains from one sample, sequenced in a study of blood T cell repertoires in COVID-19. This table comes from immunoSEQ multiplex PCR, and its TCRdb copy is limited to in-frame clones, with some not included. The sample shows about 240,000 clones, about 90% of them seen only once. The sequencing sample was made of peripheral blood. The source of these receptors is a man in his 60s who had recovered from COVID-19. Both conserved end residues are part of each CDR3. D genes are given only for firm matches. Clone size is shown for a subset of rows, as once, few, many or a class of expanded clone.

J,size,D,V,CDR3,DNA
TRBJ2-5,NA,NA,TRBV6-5,CASTDSLTWTQYF,TGTGCCAGCACCGACAGCCTAACGTGGACCCAGTACTTC
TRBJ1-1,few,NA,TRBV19,CASSTTREAFF,TGTGCCAGTAGTACAACCAGGGAAGCTTTCTTT
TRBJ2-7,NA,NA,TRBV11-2,CASSLRSGTGTSEQYF,TGTGCCAGCAGCCTGCGATCAGGGACGGGGACTTCCGAGCAGTACTTC
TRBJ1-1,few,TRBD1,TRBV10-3,CAISPQGLALGNTEAFF,TGTGCCATCAGTCCACAGGGGCTCGCGCTAGGGAACACTGAAGCTTTCTTT
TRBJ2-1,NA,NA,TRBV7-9,CASSLRQGWSYNEQFF,TGTGCCAGCAGCTTACGTCAGGGCTGGTCCTACAATGAGCAGTTCTTC
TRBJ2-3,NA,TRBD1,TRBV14,CASSARDRGYTDTQYF,TGTGCCAGCAGCGCCCGGGACAGGGGGTACACAGATACGCAGTATTTT
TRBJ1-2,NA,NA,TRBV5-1,CASSPDKEYGYTF,TGCGCCAGCAGCCCGGACAAGGAGTATGGCTACACCTTC
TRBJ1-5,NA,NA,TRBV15,CATSRDRQGFQPQHF,TGTGCCACCAGCAGAGATCGGCAGGGGTTCCAGCCCCAGCATTTT
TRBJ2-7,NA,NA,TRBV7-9,CASSPHGRTEQYF,TGTGCCAGCAGTCCCCATGGTAGAACCGAGCAGTACTTC
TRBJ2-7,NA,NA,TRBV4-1,CASSQDGSPYEQYF,TGCGCCAGCAGCCAAGACGGGTCCCCCTACGAGCAGTACTTC
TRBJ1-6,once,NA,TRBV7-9,CASSTTTEGNSPLHF,TGTGCCAGCAGCACTACAACGGAGGGAAATTCACCCCTCCACTTT
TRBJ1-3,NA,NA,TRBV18,CASREDDTIYF,TGTGCCAGTCGGGAGGACGACACCATATATTTT
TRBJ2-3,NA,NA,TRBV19,CASGQRRGTDTQYF,TGTGCCAGTGGACAGCGTCGGGGCACAGATACGCAGTATTTT
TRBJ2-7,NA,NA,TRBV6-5,CASFRDFYYEQYF,TGTGCCTCCTTCCGGGACTTTTACTACGAGCAGTACTTC
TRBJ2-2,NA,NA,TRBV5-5,CASSLVLGNTGELFF,TGTGCCAGCAGCCTGGTACTCGGGAACACCGGGGAGCTGTTTTTT
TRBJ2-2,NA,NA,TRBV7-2,CASRQGFTGELFF,TGTGCCAGCAGGCAGGGGTTCACCGGGGAGCTGTTTTTT
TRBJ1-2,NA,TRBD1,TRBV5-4,CASSYGRGQDYGYTF,TGTGCCAGCAGCTATGGAAGGGGGCAGGACTATGGCTACACCTTC
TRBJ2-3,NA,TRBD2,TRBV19,CASSPRLAGGTSTDTQYF,TGTGCCAGTAGTCCCCGACTAGCGGGGGGGACTAGCACAGATACGCAGTATTTT
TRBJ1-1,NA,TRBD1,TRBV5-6,CASSAEGQQYTEAFF,TGTGCCAGCAGCGCTGAGGGACAGCAATACACTGAAGCTTTCTTT
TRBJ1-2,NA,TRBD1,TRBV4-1,CASSQGQGPNYGYTF,TGCGCCAGCAGCCAGGGACAGGGCCCCAACTATGGCTACACCTTC
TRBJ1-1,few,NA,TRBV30,CALGRANTEAFF,TGTGCCTTGGGGAGGGCCAACACTGAAGCTTTCTTT
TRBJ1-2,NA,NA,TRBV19,CASSPNPVTYGYTF,TGTGCCAGTAGTCCCAACCCGGTTACCTATGGCTACACCTTC
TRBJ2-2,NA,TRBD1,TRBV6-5,CASSYAGGLTGELFF,TGTGCCAGCAGTTACGCAGGGGGCCTGACCGGGGAGCTGTTTTTT
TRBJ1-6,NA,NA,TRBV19,CASSITSSYNSPLHF,TGTGCCAGTTCGATAACGAGCTCCTATAATTCACCCCTCCACTTT
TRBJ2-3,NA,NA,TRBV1,CTSSRKPGLAGGSSVTDTQYF,TGCACCAGCAGCCGAAAACCGGGACTAGCGGGGGGTAGTTCAGTCACAGATACGCAGTATTTT
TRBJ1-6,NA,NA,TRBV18,CASSPPGVQRNSPLHF,TGTGCCAGCTCACCACCCGGCGTACAGAGAAATTCACCCCTCCACTTT
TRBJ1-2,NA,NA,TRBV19,CASSMWPLYGYTF,TGTGCCAGTAGTATGTGGCCGCTCTATGGCTACACCTTC
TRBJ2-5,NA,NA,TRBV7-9,CASSLPHREETQYF,TGTGCCAGCAGCTTACCCCACAGGGAAGAGACCCAGTACTTC
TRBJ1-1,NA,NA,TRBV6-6,CASSSVIGGGYTEAFF,TGTGCCAGCAGTTCGGTTATTGGGGGCGGGTACACTGAAGCTTTCTTT
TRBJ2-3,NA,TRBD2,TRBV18,CASSRTLAGSTDTQYF,TGTGCCAGCTCAAGAACCTTAGCGGGGAGCACAGATACGCAGTATTTT
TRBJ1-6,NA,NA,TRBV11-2,CASSHFAIAPYNSPLHF,TGTGCCAGCAGCCATTTCGCCATCGCGCCCTATAATTCACCCCTCCACTTT
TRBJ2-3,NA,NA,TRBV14,CASSLDWPFGDTQYF,TGTGCCAGCAGCCTAGATTGGCCTTTCGGGGATACGCAGTATTTT
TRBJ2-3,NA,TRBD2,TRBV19,CASSIGLAGGTDTQYF,TGTGCCAGTAGTATAGGACTAGCGGGAGGCACAGATACGCAGTATTTT
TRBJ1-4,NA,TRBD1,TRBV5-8,CASNSDRGNEKLFF,TGTGCCAGCAACTCCGACAGGGGAAATGAAAAACTGTTTTTT
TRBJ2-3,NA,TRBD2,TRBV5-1,CASSPGLAGPTDTQYF,TGCGCCAGCAGCCCCGGACTAGCGGGGCCCACAGATACGCAGTATTTT
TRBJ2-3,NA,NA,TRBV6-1,CASSEAHRSTDTQYF,TGTGCCAGCAGTGAAGCTCACAGGAGCACAGATACGCAGTATTTT
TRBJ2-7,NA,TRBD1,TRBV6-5,CASRLTGLREQYF,TGTGCCAGCCGTTTGACAGGGTTAAGGGAGCAGTACTTC